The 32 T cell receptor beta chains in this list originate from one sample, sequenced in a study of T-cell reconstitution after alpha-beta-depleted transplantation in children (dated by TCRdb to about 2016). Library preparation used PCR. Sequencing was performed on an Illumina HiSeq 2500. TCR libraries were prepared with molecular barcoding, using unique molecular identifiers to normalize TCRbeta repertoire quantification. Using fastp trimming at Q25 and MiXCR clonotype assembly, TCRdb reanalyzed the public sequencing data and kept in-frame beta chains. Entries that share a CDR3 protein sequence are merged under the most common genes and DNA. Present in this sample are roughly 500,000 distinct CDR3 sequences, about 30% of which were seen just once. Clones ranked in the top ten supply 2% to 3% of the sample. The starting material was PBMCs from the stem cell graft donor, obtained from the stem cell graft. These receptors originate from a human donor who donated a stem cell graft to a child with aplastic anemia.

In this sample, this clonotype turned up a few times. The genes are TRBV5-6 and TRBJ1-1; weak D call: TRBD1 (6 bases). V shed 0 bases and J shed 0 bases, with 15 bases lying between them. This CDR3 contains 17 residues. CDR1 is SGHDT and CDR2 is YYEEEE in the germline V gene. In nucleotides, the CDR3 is TGTGCCAGCAGCTTGGTTCACAGGGTAGGGATGAACACTGAAGCTTTCTTT. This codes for CASSLVHRVGMNTEAFF.

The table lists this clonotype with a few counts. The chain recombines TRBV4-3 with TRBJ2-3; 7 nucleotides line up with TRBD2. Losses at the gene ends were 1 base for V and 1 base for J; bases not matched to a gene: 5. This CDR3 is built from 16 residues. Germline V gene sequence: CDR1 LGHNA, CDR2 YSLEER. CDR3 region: CASSQAGGWGTDTQYF. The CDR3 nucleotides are TGCGCCAGCAGCCAAGCGGGAGGATGGGGCACAGATACGCAGTATTTT.

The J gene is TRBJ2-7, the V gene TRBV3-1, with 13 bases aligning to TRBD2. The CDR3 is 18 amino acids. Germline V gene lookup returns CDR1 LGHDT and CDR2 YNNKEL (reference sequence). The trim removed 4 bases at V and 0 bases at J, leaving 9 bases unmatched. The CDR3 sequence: CASSRGLAGAASSYEQYF. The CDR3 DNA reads TGTGCCAGCAGCCGAGGACTAGCGGGAGCTGCGAGCTCCTACGAGCAGTACTTC.

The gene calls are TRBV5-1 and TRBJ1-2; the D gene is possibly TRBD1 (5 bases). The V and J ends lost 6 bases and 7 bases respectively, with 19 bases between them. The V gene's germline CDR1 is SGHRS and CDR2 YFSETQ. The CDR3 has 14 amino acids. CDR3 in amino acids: CASKSGRTLGGYTF. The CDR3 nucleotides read TGCGCCAGCAAGTCGGGACGGACTCTTGGTGGCTACACCTTC.

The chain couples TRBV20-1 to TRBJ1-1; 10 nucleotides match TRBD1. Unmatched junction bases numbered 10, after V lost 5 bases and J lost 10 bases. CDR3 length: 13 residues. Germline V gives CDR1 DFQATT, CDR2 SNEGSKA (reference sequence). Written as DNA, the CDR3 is TGCAGTGCTCCGGACAGGGGGAGAGGCCGAGCTTTCTTT. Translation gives CSAPDRGRGRAFF.

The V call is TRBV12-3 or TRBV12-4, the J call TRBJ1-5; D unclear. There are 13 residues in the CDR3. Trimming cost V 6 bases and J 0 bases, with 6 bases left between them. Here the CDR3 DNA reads TGTGCCAGCAGGGGATTTAGCAATCAGCCCCAGCATTTT. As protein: CASRGFSNQPQHF.

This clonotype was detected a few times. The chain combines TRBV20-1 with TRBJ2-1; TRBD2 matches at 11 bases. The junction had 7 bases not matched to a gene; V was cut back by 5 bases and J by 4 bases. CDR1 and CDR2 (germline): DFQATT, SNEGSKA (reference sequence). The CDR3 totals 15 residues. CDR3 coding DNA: TGCAGTGCTCCCACTAGCGGGAGCGCGTACAATGAGCAGTTCTTC. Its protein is CSAPTSGSAYNEQFF.

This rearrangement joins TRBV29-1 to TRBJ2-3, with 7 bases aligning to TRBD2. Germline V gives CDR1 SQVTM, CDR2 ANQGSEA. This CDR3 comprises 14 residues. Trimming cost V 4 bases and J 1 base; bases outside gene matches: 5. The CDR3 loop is CSVVAGVGTDTQYF. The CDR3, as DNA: TGCAGCGTTGTGGCGGGAGTGGGCACAGATACGCAGTATTTT.

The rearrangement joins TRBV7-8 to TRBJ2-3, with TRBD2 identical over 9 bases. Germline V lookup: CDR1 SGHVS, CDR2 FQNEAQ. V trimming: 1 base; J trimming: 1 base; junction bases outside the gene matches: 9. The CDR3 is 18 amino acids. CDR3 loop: CASSLVGVAGAGTDTQYF. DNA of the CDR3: TGTGCCAGCAGCTTAGTAGGAGTAGCGGGAGCTGGCACAGATACGCAGTATTTT.

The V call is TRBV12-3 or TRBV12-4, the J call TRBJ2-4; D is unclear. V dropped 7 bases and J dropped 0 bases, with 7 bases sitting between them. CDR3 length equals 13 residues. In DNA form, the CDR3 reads TGTGCCAGCAAAGACTTAGCCAAAAACATTCAGTACTTC. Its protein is CASKDLAKNIQYF.

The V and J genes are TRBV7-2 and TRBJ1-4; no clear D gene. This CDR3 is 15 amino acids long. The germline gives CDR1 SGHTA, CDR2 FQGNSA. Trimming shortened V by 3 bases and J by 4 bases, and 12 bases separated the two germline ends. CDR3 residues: CASSLTSVFNEKLFF. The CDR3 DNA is TGTGCCAGCAGCTTGACATCGGTTTTTAATGAAAAACTGTTTTTT.

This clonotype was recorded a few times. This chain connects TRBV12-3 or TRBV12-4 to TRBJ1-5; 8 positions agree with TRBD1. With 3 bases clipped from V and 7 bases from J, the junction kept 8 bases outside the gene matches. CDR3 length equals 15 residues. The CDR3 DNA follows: TGTGCCAGCAGTTTGGGCTGGACAGGGCAGCAGCCCCAGCATTTT. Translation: CASSLGWTGQQPQHF.

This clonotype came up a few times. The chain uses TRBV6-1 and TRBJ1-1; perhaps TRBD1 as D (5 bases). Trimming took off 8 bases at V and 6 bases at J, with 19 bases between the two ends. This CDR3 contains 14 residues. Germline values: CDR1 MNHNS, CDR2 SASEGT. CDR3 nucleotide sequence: TGTGCCAGCCTGTTGGCTGGGGCAAGCGCTGAAGCTTTCTTT. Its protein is CASLLAGASAEAFF.

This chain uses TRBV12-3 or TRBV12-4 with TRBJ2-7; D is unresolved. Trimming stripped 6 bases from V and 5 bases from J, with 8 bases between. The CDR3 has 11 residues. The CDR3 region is CASSHRHEQYF. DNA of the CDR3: TGTGCCAGCAGCCACCGACACGAGCAGTACTTC.

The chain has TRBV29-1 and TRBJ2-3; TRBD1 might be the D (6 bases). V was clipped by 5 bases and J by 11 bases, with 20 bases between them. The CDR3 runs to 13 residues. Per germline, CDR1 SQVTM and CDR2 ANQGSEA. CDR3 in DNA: TGCAGCGTTTTCCGGGACACCTCGGTCGGGCAGTATTTT. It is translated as CSVFRDTSVGQYF.

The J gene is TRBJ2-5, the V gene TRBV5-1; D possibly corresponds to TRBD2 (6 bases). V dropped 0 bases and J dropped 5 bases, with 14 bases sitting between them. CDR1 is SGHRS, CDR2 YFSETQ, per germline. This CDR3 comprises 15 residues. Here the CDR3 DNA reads TGCGCCAGCAGCTTGGACGGGGGAAGCGGGGAGACCCAGTACTTC. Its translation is CASSLDGGSGETQYF.

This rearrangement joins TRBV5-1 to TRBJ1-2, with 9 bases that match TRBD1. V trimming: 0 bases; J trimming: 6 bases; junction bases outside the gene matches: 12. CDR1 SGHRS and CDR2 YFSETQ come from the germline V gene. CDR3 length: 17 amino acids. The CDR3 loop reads CASSLGPGQGSMDGYTF. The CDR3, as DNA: TGCGCCAGCAGCTTGGGTCCGGGACAGGGCTCAATGGATGGCTACACCTTC.

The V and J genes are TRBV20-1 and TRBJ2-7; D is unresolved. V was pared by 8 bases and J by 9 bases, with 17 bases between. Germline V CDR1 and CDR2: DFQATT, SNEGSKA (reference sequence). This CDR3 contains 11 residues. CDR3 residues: CSQGSAYGQYF. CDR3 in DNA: TGCAGTCAAGGATCGGCGTATGGGCAGTACTTC.

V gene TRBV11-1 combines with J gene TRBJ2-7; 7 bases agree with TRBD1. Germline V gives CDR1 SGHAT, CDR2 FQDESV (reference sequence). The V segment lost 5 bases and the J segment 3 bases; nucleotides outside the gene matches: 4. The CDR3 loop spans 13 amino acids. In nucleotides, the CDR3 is TGTGCCAGCAGCCTACAGGGGCTCTACGAGCAGTACTTC. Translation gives CASSLQGLYEQYF.

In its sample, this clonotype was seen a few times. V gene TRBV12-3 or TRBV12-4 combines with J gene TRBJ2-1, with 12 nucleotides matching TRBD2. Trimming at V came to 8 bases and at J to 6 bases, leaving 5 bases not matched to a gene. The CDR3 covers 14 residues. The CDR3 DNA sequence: TGTGCCAGCGCACCGGGACTAGCGGGCAATGAGCAGTTCTTC. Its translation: CASAPGLAGNEQFF.

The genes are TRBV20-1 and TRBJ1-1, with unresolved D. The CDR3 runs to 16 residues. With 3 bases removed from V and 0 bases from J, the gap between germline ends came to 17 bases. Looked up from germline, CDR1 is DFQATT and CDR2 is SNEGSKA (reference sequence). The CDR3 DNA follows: TGCAGTGCTAGGGTCTGGGGAGGGAAACTGAACACTGAAGCTTTCTTT. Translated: CSARVWGGKLNTEAFF.

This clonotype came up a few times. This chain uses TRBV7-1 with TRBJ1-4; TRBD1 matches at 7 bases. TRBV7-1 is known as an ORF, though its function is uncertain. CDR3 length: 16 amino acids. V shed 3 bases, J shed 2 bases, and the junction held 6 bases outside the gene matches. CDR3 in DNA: TGTGCCAGCAGCTCGCTCAGGGGGAGTACTAATGAAAAACTGTTTTTT. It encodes CASSSLRGSTNEKLFF.

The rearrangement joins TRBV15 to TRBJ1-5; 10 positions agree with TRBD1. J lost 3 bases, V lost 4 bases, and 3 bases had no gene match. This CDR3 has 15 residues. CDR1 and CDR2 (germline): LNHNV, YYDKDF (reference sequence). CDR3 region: CATSMDRGFNQPQHF. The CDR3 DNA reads TGTGCCACCAGCATGGACAGGGGGTTCAATCAGCCCCAGCATTTT.

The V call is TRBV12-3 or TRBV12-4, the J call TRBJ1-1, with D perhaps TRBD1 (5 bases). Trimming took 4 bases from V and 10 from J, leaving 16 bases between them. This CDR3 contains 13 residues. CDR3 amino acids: CASSSAGPLGAFF. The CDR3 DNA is TGTGCCAGCAGTTCCGCAGGGCCCCTTGGAGCTTTCTTT.

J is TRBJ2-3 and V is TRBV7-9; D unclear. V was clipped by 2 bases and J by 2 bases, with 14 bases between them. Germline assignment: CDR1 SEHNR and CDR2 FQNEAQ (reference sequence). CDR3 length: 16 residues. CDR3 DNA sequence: TGTGCCAGCAGCTTAAGGTCGGGTCCAGACACAGATACGCAGTATTTT. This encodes CASSLRSGPDTDTQYF.

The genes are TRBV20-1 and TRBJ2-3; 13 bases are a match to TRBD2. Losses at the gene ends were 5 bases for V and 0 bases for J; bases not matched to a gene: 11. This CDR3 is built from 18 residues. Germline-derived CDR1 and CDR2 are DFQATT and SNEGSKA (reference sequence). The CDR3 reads CSAGRTSGRYSSTDTQYF. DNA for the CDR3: TGCAGTGCTGGGAGGACTAGCGGGAGATACTCTAGCACAGATACGCAGTATTTT.

The chain's CDR3 is CSVARIRQTNEKLFF. DNA of the CDR3: TGCAGCGTTGCGCGGATACGGCAGACTAATGAAAAACTGTTTTTT. The rearrangement uses TRBV29-1 and TRBJ1-4; no clear D. The ends were cut back, 4 bases at V and 2 bases at J, with 14 bases in the middle. The length of the CDR3 is 15 residues. Germline V gene sequence: CDR1 SQVTM, CDR2 ANQGSEA.

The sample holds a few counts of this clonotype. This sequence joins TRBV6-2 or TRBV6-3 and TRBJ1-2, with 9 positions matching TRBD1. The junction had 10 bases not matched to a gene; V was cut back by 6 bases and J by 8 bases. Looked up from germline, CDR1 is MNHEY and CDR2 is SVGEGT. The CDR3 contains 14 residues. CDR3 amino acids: CASSRTGVAYGYTF. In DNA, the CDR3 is TGTGCCAGCAGCAGGACAGGGGTCGCTTACGGCTACACCTTC.

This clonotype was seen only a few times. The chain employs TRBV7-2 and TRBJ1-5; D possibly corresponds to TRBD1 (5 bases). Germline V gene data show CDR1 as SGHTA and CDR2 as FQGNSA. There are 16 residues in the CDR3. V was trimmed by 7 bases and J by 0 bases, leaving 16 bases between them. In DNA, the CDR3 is TGTGCCAGCACCCCGACAGCAAGTTATAGCAATCAGCCCCAGCATTTT. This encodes CASTPTASYSNQPQHF.

CDR3 loop: CSATRISGNTIYF. The CDR3 DNA follows: TGCAGTGCTACTAGGATCTCTGGAAACACCATATATTTT. This sequence joins TRBV20-1 and TRBJ1-3, with D unclear. V was pared by 4 bases and J by 0 bases, with 7 bases between. This CDR3 region has 13 residues. Germline lookup yields CDR1 DFQATT and CDR2 SNEGSKA (reference sequence).

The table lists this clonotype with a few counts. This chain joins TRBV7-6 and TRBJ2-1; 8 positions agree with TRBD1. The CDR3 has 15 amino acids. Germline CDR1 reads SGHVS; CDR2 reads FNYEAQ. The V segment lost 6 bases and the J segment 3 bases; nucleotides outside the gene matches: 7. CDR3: CASSETGGLYNEQFF. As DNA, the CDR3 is TGTGCCAGCAGTGAAACAGGGGGACTCTACAATGAGCAGTTCTTC.

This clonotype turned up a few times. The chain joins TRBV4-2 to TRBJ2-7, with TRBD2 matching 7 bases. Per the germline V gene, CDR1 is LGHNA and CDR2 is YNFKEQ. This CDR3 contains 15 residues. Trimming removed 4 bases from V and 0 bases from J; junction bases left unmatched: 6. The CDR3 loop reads CASSLYSGPSYEQYF. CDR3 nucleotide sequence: TGTGCCAGCAGCCTTTATAGCGGGCCCTCCTACGAGCAGTACTTC.